This record covers a single T cell receptor (beta chain). The entry originates in a study of memory CD4+ T cells and cytomegalovirus serostatus. Trimming shortened V by 0 bases and J by 5 bases, and 25 bases separated the two germline ends. CDR1 is MNHNS, CDR2 SASEGT, per germline. This CDR3 is built from 19 residues. The sort gate was single viable CD3+CD4+CD8-CD45RO+ cells for memory CD4+ T cells. Generated by immunoSEQ multiplex PCR, the TCRdb table keeps only in-frame clones and is missing some. The sample consists of 40,000 to 45,000 clones, approximately 82% of them appearing once. The V gene is TRBV6-1, the J gene TRBJ2-5, with a tentative D call TRBD2 (7 bases). The sequence was obtained from an adult in good health and CMV-seronegative. Sequenced material: memory CD4+ T cells from blood. CDR3 protein: CASSEAPKAGGPYLETQYF. As DNA, the CDR3 is TGTGCCAGCAGTGAAGCCCCTAAAGCCGGGGGGCCTTATTTGGAGACCCAGTACTTC.